This record concerns one T cell receptor (beta chain) sequence. The antigen is not known. These data come from a study of cytomegalovirus exposure and HLA in healthy donors. Study at large: Some 85 million unique TCRs from HLA-typed donors were held in an early data release. Of 300 to 500 genotyped donors, roughly 81% grouped in the Caucasian-associated ancestry cluster. General study findings and limits: An analysis that came later showed most CMV-associated TCR beta chains appearing HLA-restricted.

CDR1 and CDR2 from the germline V gene are SGHTA and FQGTGA. Trimming removed 5 bases from V and 3 bases from J; junction bases left unmatched: 4. This CDR3 has 15 residues. The PCR made use of 60 Vbeta and 13 Jbeta primers. Some clones are missing from TCRdb's copy, which holds only in-frame ones; the method was immunoSEQ multiplex PCR. Of about 130,000 clones listed, 55% to 75% are singletons. Healthy bone marrow donors formed the donor group. The sequence was obtained from a man younger than 45 in good health and CMV-seropositive. Sequencing input: PBMCs. V and J are TRBV7-3 and TRBJ2-2; 9 bases map to TRBD2. The CDR3 reads CASSPTSGYTGELFF. In nucleotides, the CDR3 is TGTGCCAGCAGCCCGACTAGCGGCTACACCGGGGAGCTGTTTTTT.